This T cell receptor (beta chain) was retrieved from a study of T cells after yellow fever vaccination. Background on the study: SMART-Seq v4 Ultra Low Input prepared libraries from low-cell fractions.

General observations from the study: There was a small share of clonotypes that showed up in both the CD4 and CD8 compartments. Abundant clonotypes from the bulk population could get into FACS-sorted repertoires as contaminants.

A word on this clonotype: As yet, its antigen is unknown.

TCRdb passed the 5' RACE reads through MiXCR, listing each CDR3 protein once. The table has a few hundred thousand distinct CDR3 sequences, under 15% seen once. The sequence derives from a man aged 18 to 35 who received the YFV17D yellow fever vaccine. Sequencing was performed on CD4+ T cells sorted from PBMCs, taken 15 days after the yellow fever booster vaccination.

DNA for the CDR3: TGTGCCAGCAGCTCCCCAGGGGGGGATACGCAGTATTTT. It specifies CASSSPGGDTQYF. The genes are TRBV11-2 and TRBJ2-3, with D possibly being TRBD1 (7 bases). The CDR3 is 13 residues long. V lost 4 bases and J 6 bases, leaving 11 bases between the germline ends. Looked up from germline, CDR1 is SGHAT and CDR2 is FQNNGV.